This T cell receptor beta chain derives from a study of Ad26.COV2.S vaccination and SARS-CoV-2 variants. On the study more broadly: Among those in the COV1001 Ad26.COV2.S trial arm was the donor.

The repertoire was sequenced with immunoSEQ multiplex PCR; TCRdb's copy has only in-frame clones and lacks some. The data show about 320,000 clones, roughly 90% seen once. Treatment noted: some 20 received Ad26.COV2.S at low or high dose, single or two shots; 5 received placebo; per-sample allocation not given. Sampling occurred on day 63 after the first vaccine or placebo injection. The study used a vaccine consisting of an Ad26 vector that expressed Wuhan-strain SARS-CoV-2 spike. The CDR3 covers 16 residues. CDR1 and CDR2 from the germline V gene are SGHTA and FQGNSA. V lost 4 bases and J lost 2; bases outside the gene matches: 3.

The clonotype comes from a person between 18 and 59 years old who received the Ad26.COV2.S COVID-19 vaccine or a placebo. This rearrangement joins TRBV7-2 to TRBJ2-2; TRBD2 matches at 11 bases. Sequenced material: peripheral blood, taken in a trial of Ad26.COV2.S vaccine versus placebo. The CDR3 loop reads CASSSLAGANTGELFF. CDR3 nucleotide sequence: TGTGCCAGCAGCTCACTAGCGGGGGCCAACACCGGGGAGCTGTTTTTT.